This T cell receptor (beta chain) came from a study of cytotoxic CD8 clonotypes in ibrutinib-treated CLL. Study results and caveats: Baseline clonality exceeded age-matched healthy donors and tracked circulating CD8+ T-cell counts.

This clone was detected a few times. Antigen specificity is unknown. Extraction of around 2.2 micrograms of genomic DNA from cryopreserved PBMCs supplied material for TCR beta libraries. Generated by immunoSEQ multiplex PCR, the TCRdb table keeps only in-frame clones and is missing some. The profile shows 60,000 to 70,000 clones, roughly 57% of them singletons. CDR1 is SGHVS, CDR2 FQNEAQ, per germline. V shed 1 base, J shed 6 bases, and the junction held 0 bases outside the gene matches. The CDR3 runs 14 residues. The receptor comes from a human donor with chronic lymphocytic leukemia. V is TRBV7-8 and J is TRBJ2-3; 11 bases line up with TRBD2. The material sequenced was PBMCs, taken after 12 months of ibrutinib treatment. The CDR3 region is CASSLGTSGDTQYF. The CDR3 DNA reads TGTGCCAGCAGCTTAGGGACTAGCGGGGATACGCAGTATTTT. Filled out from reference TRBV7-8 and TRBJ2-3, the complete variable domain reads GAGVSQSPRYKVAKRGQDVALRCDPISGHVSLFWYQQALGQGPEFLTYFQNEAQLDKSGLPSDRFFAERPEGSVSTLKIQRTQQEDSAVYLCASSLGTSGDTQYFGPGTRLTVL.